This TCR beta chain was captured in a study of CD8+ T cells in alopecia areata. About this clone: The TCRdb protein fails to match the DNA translation at residue 12; the protein reported here was translated from the DNA. Germline and genes: mouse. The sequence runs out 3 residues before the end of the CDR3; the remainder is reconstructed from the germline J gene.

RNA extraction was followed by reverse transcription into cDNA, which acted as the sequencing template. The repertoire was sequenced with immunoSEQ multiplex PCR; TCRdb's copy has only in-frame clones and lacks some. Sampling found about 110,000 clones, none seen once. Trimming cost V 5 bases and J 7 bases; bases outside gene matches: 7. The CDR3 is made up of 15 amino acids. Germline V gene lookup returns CDR1 NNHDY and CDR2 SYVADS. The genes are TRBV13-3 and TRBJ1-6; 9 bases agree with TRBD1. TRBJ1-6 is an ORF, with its function uncertain. This TCR was sampled from a C3H/HeJ mouse with alopecia areata. For the strain, the MHC haplotype given is H2-k. Material: lesional skin. This CDR3 is CASSLRDRENSPLYF. Incomplete CDR3 DNA: TGTGCCAGCAGCCTCCGGGACAGGGAGAATTCGCCC.